The rows below give T cell receptor beta chains drawn from one sample of a study of T cell responses to AZD1222 COVID-19 vaccine. Profiled with immunoSEQ multiplex PCR; TCRdb holds only in-frame clones, not every one. The sample holds tens of thousands of clones, about four fifths seen once. The source was peripheral blood, collected 28 days after the second AZD1222 dose. Receptor source: an adult who received the AZD1222 COVID-19 vaccine. The CDR3 runs from the conserved cysteine through the conserved F or W. The D gene is left open where the match is weak. For some rows the clone size is stated as once, few or many, or as a class when expanded; others skip it.

v_call: TRBV4-3
j_call: TRBJ1-2
clone_size: .
d_call: TRBD1
cdr3_aa: CASSRSGTGDGYTF
cdr3_nt: TGCGCCAGCAGCCGGTCGGGGACAGGGGATGGCTACACCTTC

v_call: TRBV7-9
j_call: TRBJ1-6
clone_size: .
d_call: .
cdr3_aa: CASSLANGGPRGNSPLHF
cdr3_nt: TGTGCCAGCAGCTTAGCGAACGGGGGCCCGCGAGGTAATTCACCCCTCCACTTT

v_call: TRBV5-1
j_call: TRBJ2-7
clone_size: .
d_call: .
cdr3_aa: CASSSQGTAGEQYF
cdr3_nt: TGCGCCAGCAGCTCCCAGGGTACCGCCGGCGAGCAGTACTTC

v_call: TRBV12-3/TRBV12-4
j_call: TRBJ2-2
clone_size: .
d_call: .
cdr3_aa: CASGTGELFF
cdr3_nt: TGTGCCAGCGGAACCGGGGAGCTGTTTTTT

v_call: TRBV7-7
j_call: TRBJ2-1
clone_size: once
d_call: TRBD2
cdr3_aa: CASSPGTSGYNEQFF
cdr3_nt: TGTGCTAGCAGTCCCGGGACTAGCGGTTACAATGAGCAGTTCTTC

v_call: TRBV30
j_call: TRBJ2-3
clone_size: .
d_call: .
cdr3_aa: CAWSLQGGAADTQYF
cdr3_nt: TGTGCCTGGAGCTTGCAAGGGGGAGCGGCAGATACGCAGTATTTT

v_call: TRBV29-1
j_call: TRBJ1-2
clone_size: .
d_call: TRBD1
cdr3_aa: CSVEIWDSLYGYTF
cdr3_nt: TGCAGCGTTGAAATTTGGGACAGCCTCTATGGCTACACCTTC

v_call: TRBV7-9
j_call: TRBJ2-1
clone_size: many
d_call: .
cdr3_aa: CASSLASPPTHRNEQFF
cdr3_nt: TGTGCCAGCAGCTTAGCTTCCCCCCCAACCCATCGGAATGAGCAGTTCTTC

v_call: TRBV27
j_call: TRBJ1-5
clone_size: .
d_call: TRBD1
cdr3_aa: CASSLKRGLNQPQHF
cdr3_nt: TGTGCCAGCAGTTTGAAGAGGGGGCTGAATCAGCCCCAGCATTTT

v_call: TRBV18
j_call: TRBJ1-6
clone_size: .
d_call: .
cdr3_aa: CASSPSPPGAHSPLHF
cdr3_nt: TGTGCCAGCTCACCATCACCCCCGGGGGCCCATTCACCCCTCCACTTT

v_call: TRBV19
j_call: TRBJ1-5
clone_size: .
d_call: .
cdr3_aa: CASSAPGPQHF
cdr3_nt: TGTGCCAGTAGTGCCCCAGGGCCCCAGCATTTT

v_call: TRBV29-1
j_call: TRBJ2-7
clone_size: .
d_call: .
cdr3_aa: CSAGQGYEQYF
cdr3_nt: TGCAGCGCGGGGCAGGGGTACGAGCAGTACTTC

v_call: TRBV5-5
j_call: TRBJ2-1
clone_size: once
d_call: .
cdr3_aa: CASSQYAGRQFF
cdr3_nt: TGTGCCAGCAGCCAATACGCGGGTCGTCAGTTCTTC

v_call: TRBV4-3
j_call: TRBJ1-1
clone_size: .
d_call: TRBD1
cdr3_aa: CASSQDQGADTEAFF
cdr3_nt: TGCGCCAGCAGCCAAGATCAGGGGGCGGACACTGAAGCTTTCTTT

v_call: TRBV5-8
j_call: TRBJ2-5
clone_size: few
d_call: TRBD1
cdr3_aa: CASSRDRQETQYF
cdr3_nt: TGTGCCAGCAGCCGGGACAGGCAAGAGACCCAGTACTTC

v_call: TRBV28
j_call: TRBJ1-2
clone_size: .
d_call: .
cdr3_aa: CASSPMGSQGNYGYTF
cdr3_nt: TGTGCCAGCAGTCCCATGGGGTCACAGGGAAACTATGGCTACACCTTC

v_call: TRBV7-9
j_call: TRBJ1-5
clone_size: .
d_call: .
cdr3_aa: CASSFGTVNQPQHF
cdr3_nt: TGTGCCAGCAGCTTTGGGACGGTCAATCAGCCCCAGCATTTT

v_call: TRBV11-2
j_call: TRBJ2-7
clone_size: .
d_call: .
cdr3_aa: CASSYSGSHEQYF
cdr3_nt: TGTGCCAGCAGCTATTCAGGTTCCCACGAGCAGTACTTC

v_call: TRBV29-1
j_call: TRBJ2-3
clone_size: .
d_call: TRBD2
cdr3_aa: CSARLAGGLHTQYF
cdr3_nt: TGCAGCGCTAGACTAGCGGGAGGGTTGCATACGCAGTATTTT

v_call: TRBV10-3
j_call: TRBJ2-1
clone_size: .
d_call: .
cdr3_aa: CAIRLVAASDEQFF
cdr3_nt: TGTGCCATCAGACTCGTCGCGGCTAGCGATGAGCAGTTCTTC

v_call: TRBV12-3/TRBV12-4
j_call: TRBJ2-7
clone_size: .
d_call: .
cdr3_aa: CASKRTESYEQYF
cdr3_nt: TGTGCCAGTAAGAGGACAGAAAGCTACGAGCAGTACTTC

v_call: TRBV10-3
j_call: TRBJ1-2
clone_size: .
d_call: .
cdr3_aa: CAISEQRGGGDYGYTF
cdr3_nt: TGTGCCATCAGTGAACAAAGGGGCGGGGGCGACTATGGCTACACCTTC

v_call: TRBV29-1
j_call: TRBJ2-3
clone_size: .
d_call: .
cdr3_aa: CSVETRLDTQYF
cdr3_nt: TGCAGCGTTGAGACGAGGCTTGATACGCAGTATTTT

v_call: TRBV5-1
j_call: TRBJ1-6
clone_size: .
d_call: .
cdr3_aa: CASSLLRDNSPLHF
cdr3_nt: TGCGCCAGCAGCTTGCTACGGGATAATTCACCCCTCCACTTT

v_call: TRBV24-1
j_call: TRBJ2-5
clone_size: .
d_call: TRBD1
cdr3_aa: CATGTGVHQRGETQYF
cdr3_nt: TGTGCCACCGGGACAGGGGTTCATCAAAGGGGAGAGACCCAGTACTTC

v_call: TRBV6-5
j_call: TRBJ2-1
clone_size: .
d_call: .
cdr3_aa: CASSSSGPINEQFF
cdr3_nt: TGTGCCAGCAGCTCTTCGGGGCCCATTAATGAGCAGTTCTTC

v_call: TRBV19
j_call: TRBJ1-1
clone_size: .
d_call: .
cdr3_aa: CASSTQINTEAFF
cdr3_nt: TGTGCCAGTAGTACACAGATTAACACTGAAGCTTTCTTT

v_call: TRBV7-2
j_call: TRBJ1-4
clone_size: .
d_call: .
cdr3_aa: CASSLGGNREKLFF
cdr3_nt: TGTGCCAGCAGCTTAGGCGGCAACCGGGAAAAACTGTTTTTT

v_call: TRBV19
j_call: TRBJ2-3
clone_size: .
d_call: TRBD2
cdr3_aa: CASSRRERQWGLAGVADTQYF
cdr3_nt: TGTGCCAGTAGTCGTAGGGAGAGGCAGTGGGGACTAGCGGGAGTAGCAGATACGCAGTATTTT

v_call: TRBV28
j_call: TRBJ1-2
clone_size: .
d_call: TRBD1
cdr3_aa: CASSFWDRGNYGYTF
cdr3_nt: TGTGCCAGCAGTTTTTGGGACAGAGGGAACTATGGCTACACCTTC

v_call: TRBV6-6
j_call: TRBJ1-5
clone_size: .
d_call: .
cdr3_aa: CASSGDQPQHF
cdr3_nt: TGTGCCAGCAGCGGTGATCAGCCCCAGCATTTT

v_call: TRBV5-1
j_call: TRBJ2-5
clone_size: .
d_call: .
cdr3_aa: CASSFNLAETQYF
cdr3_nt: TGCGCCAGCAGCTTCAATCTAGCAGAGACCCAGTACTTC

v_call: TRBV28
j_call: TRBJ2-1
clone_size: once
d_call: .
cdr3_aa: CASSHQPPLNNEQFF
cdr3_nt: TGTGCCAGCAGTCACCAACCCCCCCTTAACAATGAGCAGTTCTTC

v_call: TRBV29-1
j_call: TRBJ2-2
clone_size: .
d_call: TRBD1
cdr3_aa: CSVAGTGITGELFF
cdr3_nt: TGCAGCGTCGCCGGGACAGGGATCACCGGGGAGCTGTTTTTT

v_call: TRBV9
j_call: TRBJ2-7
clone_size: .
d_call: .
cdr3_aa: CASSSPDSWSEQYF
cdr3_nt: TGTGCCAGCAGCTCCCCGGACAGTTGGAGCGAGCAGTACTTC

v_call: TRBV5-1
j_call: TRBJ1-3
clone_size: .
d_call: .
cdr3_aa: CASGPPGNTIYF
cdr3_nt: TGCGCCAGCGGGCCCCCTGGAAACACCATATATTTT

v_call: TRBV15
j_call: TRBJ1-6
clone_size: .
d_call: TRBD1
cdr3_aa: CATSRPGQGPNSPLHF
cdr3_nt: TGTGCCACCAGCAGACCCGGACAGGGACCTAATTCACCCCTCCACTTT

v_call: TRBV16
j_call: TRBJ2-2
clone_size: medium-sized
d_call: .
cdr3_aa: CASSQSSFTGELFF
cdr3_nt: TGTGCCAGCAGCCAATCCAGTTTCACCGGGGAGCTGTTTTTT

v_call: TRBV15
j_call: TRBJ2-5
clone_size: .
d_call: .
cdr3_aa: CATSWERRNQETQYF
cdr3_nt: TGTGCCACCAGCTGGGAACGACGTAACCAAGAGACCCAGTACTTC

v_call: TRBV29-1
j_call: TRBJ1-1
clone_size: .
d_call: .
cdr3_aa: CSVGGGRANTEAFF
cdr3_nt: TGCAGCGTTGGGGGGGGCCGAGCGAACACTGAAGCTTTCTTT

v_call: TRBV18
j_call: TRBJ1-6
clone_size: once
d_call: .
cdr3_aa: CASSPETGGNSPLHF
cdr3_nt: TGTGCCAGCTCACCGGAAACGGGGGGGAATTCACCCCTCCACTTT

v_call: TRBV5-1
j_call: TRBJ2-7
clone_size: .
d_call: .
cdr3_aa: CASSLMQDPYEQYF
cdr3_nt: TGCGCCAGCAGCTTGATGCAGGATCCCTACGAGCAGTACTTC

v_call: TRBV5-8
j_call: TRBJ1-3
clone_size: .
d_call: .
cdr3_aa: CASSAAGPYTIYF
cdr3_nt: TGTGCCAGCAGCGCGGCAGGTCCATACACCATATATTTT

v_call: TRBV29-1
j_call: TRBJ2-4
clone_size: once
d_call: .
cdr3_aa: CSARESTLAKNIQYF
cdr3_nt: TGCAGCGCTAGGGAGAGCACCCTAGCCAAAAACATTCAGTACTTC

v_call: TRBV7-6
j_call: TRBJ2-5
clone_size: .
d_call: TRBD2
cdr3_aa: CASSLGPSGKETQYF
cdr3_nt: TGTGCCAGCAGCTTAGGGCCTAGCGGAAAAGAGACCCAGTACTTC

v_call: TRBV6-2/TRBV6-3
j_call: TRBJ2-2
clone_size: .
d_call: TRBD1
cdr3_aa: CASSLRQGASGELFF
cdr3_nt: TGTGCCAGCAGTCTCAGACAGGGGGCCTCCGGGGAGCTGTTTTTT

v_call: TRBV5-1
j_call: TRBJ2-1
clone_size: .
d_call: TRBD2
cdr3_aa: CASSFQRESSYNEQFF
cdr3_nt: TGCGCCAGCAGCTTCCAGCGGGAGAGCTCCTACAATGAGCAGTTCTTC

v_call: TRBV30
j_call: TRBJ2-5
clone_size: .
d_call: TRBD2
cdr3_aa: CAWSVLAGAQETQYF
cdr3_nt: TGTGCCTGGAGTGTACTAGCGGGGGCCCAAGAGACCCAGTACTTC

v_call: TRBV7-9
j_call: TRBJ2-7
clone_size: .
d_call: .
cdr3_aa: CASSLFLSGVNYEQYF
cdr3_nt: TGTGCCAGCAGCTTATTCCTCTCGGGGGTTAACTACGAGCAGTACTTC

v_call: TRBV27
j_call: TRBJ1-1
clone_size: .
d_call: .
cdr3_aa: CASSFLGIHTEAFF
cdr3_nt: TGTGCCAGCAGTTTTCTAGGGATCCACACTGAAGCTTTCTTT

v_call: TRBV6-6
j_call: TRBJ2-1
clone_size: .
d_call: .
cdr3_aa: CASEGGSIGLDEQFF
cdr3_nt: TGTGCCAGCGAAGGGGGGTCAATTGGGTTGGATGAGCAGTTCTTC

v_call: TRBV2
j_call: TRBJ2-6
clone_size: .
d_call: TRBD1
cdr3_aa: CASSGQGASGANVLTF
cdr3_nt: TGTGCCAGCTCGGGACAGGGGGCCTCCGGGGCCAACGTCCTGACTTTC

v_call: TRBV7-8
j_call: TRBJ2-3
clone_size: .
d_call: TRBD1
cdr3_aa: CASSLASLGQGADTQYF
cdr3_nt: TGTGCCAGCAGCTTAGCCTCTTTGGGACAGGGCGCAGATACGCAGTATTTT

v_call: TRBV5-6
j_call: TRBJ1-5
clone_size: once
d_call: TRBD1
cdr3_aa: CASSPGTGLRPQHF
cdr3_nt: TGTGCCAGCAGCCCGGGGACAGGGCTTCGGCCCCAGCATTTT

v_call: TRBV7-9
j_call: TRBJ2-2
clone_size: .
d_call: .
cdr3_aa: CASSLDRNTGELFF
cdr3_nt: TGTGCCAGCAGCCTGGACAGAAACACCGGGGAGCTGTTTTTT

v_call: TRBV5-4
j_call: TRBJ2-3
clone_size: .
d_call: .
cdr3_aa: CASSSLAGLGNADTQYF
cdr3_nt: TGTGCCAGCAGCTCCCTGGCAGGGCTGGGTAACGCAGATACGCAGTATTTT

v_call: TRBV2
j_call: TRBJ1-1
clone_size: .
d_call: .
cdr3_aa: CASRAMIGGGTEAFF
cdr3_nt: TGTGCCAGCAGGGCAATGATCGGGGGTGGCACTGAAGCTTTCTTT